This record looks at one T cell receptor beta chain sequence and its context. Its antigen is not identified. The source of the sample is a study of neoadjuvant anti-PD-1 for oral cavity cancer. Blood libraries mostly used about 0.5 ug genomic DNA, six replicates each. Produced via immunoSEQ multiplex PCR; TCRdb's table is partial and in-frame only. This sample yields about 81,000 clones, of which under 85% are seen a single time; about 2.9% belongs to the top ten. Notes on the study in general: Higher pretreatment blood Treg/Th17 ratios correlated with higher pretreatment blood and lower post-treatment tumor TCRbeta clonality.

Cohort: HPV-negative, locally advanced oral cavity squamous cell carcinoma patients. Blood cells were analyzed directly, without culture or expansion. There are 14 residues in the CDR3. Germline V gives CDR1 MNHNY, CDR2 SVGAGI (reference sequence). The V gene end was trimmed by 6 bases and the J gene end by 5 bases; junction bases not matched to a gene: 5. This sequence joins TRBV6-6 and TRBJ2-7; 12 bases align to TRBD2. The source is a person aged 40 to 85 with oral cavity squamous cell carcinoma. The specimen was PBMCs, collected before nivolumab (anti-PD-1) treatment. The chain's CDR3 is CASSPRLAGDEQYF. CDR3 DNA: TGTGCCAGCAGCCCCCGACTAGCGGGAGACGAGCAGTACTTC.